Presented here are 22 T cell receptor beta chains from one specimen sequenced in a study of technical replicates of blood from a handful of donors. Method: immunoSEQ multiplex PCR; TCRdb's copy keeps in-frame clones and lacks some. The data show 65,000 to 85,000 clones, 85% to 95% seen once. Material for sequencing was T cells isolated from PBMCs. All receptors derive from a human donor in good health.

As to this clone: Distinct nucleotide sequences in the sample also encode this CDR3. The chain recombines TRBV28 with TRBJ2-7; 8 bases align to TRBD2. In germline, CDR1 is MDHEN, CDR2 SYDVKM. J lost 2 bases, V lost 2 bases, and 2 bases had no gene match. The CDR3 covers 14 residues. In DNA form, the CDR3 reads TGTGCCAGCAGTTTAGCGGGAGGCACCTACGAGCAGTACTTC. Its protein product is CASSLAGGTYEQYF.

The chain is built from TRBV5-4 and TRBJ2-3; D perhaps matches TRBD1 (6 bases). Germline CDR1 is SGHNT and CDR2 is YYREEE (reference sequence). CDR3 length: 16 amino acids. Trimming stripped 0 bases from V and 0 bases from J, with 11 bases between. The CDR3 DNA follows: TGTGCCAGCAGCTTGGACAGGGCTATGAGCACAGATACGCAGTATTTT. Its translation: CASSLDRAMSTDTQYF.

The CDR3, as DNA: TGTGCCAGCTCATCCTGGGACTACGGAGGGGGGGAGCAGTACTTC. It specifies CASSSWDYGGGEQYF. V gene TRBV18 combines with J gene TRBJ2-7, with D perhaps matching TRBD2 (7 bases). CDR3 size: 15 residues. V lost 5 bases to trimming and J lost 7 bases, with 21 bases between them. Germline-derived CDR1 and CDR2 are KGHSH and LQKENI.

This chain uses TRBV5-4 with TRBJ2-7, with TRBD2 identical over 10 bases. The length of the CDR3 is 15 residues. CDR1 and CDR2 (germline): SGHNT, YYREEE (reference sequence). After removal of 4 bases from V and 6 bases from J, the junction contained 10 bases not matched to a gene. The CDR3 is CASSASGRGQGEQYF. The CDR3 coding sequence is TGTGCCAGCAGCGCTAGCGGGAGAGGACAGGGCGAGCAGTACTTC.

V is TRBV9 and J is TRBJ1-2, with 7 bases that match TRBD1. Germline CDR1 reads SGDLS; CDR2 reads YYNGEE. With 3 bases clipped from V and 0 bases from J, the junction kept 8 bases outside the gene matches. This CDR3 has 16 amino acids. DNA of the CDR3: TGTGCCAGCAGCGAGGCGACAGGGACATCTAACTATGGCTACACCTTC. Translated: CASSEATGTSNYGYTF.

J is TRBJ2-7 and V is TRBV2; 9 bases are shared with TRBD1. Trimming took 7 bases from V and 2 from J; bases not matched to a gene: 6. The CDR3 loop spans 14 amino acids. The germline gives CDR1 SNHLY, CDR2 FYNNEI. CDR3 coding DNA: TGTGCCAGCACCAAAGGGACAGGGACCTACGAGCAGTACTTC. It yields the protein CASTKGTGTYEQYF.

In this sample, this clone turned up once. The CDR3 protein is CASSQVAVLAKNIQYF. The CDR3 nucleotides are TGCGCCAGCAGCCAAGTCGCGGTACTAGCCAAAAACATTCAGTACTTC. The V call is TRBV4-1, the J call TRBJ2-4; D unclear. Germline loops: CDR1 MGHRA, CDR2 YSYEKL. Trimming took 1 base from V and 0 from J, leaving 10 bases between them. The CDR3 extends over 16 amino acids.

The V gene is TRBV25-1, the J gene TRBJ2-1, with 9 bases fitting TRBD2. V trimming: 1 base; J trimming: 16 bases; junction bases outside the gene matches: 11. The germline CDR1 and CDR2 sequences are MGHDK and SYGVNS. The CDR3 loop spans 14 amino acids. CDR3 sequence: CASSEFGLAGFRFF. CDR3 DNA sequence: TGTGCCAGCAGTGAATTCGGGCTAGCGGGATTTCGCTTCTTC. Using reference TRBV25-1 and TRBJ2-1 for the parts outside the CDR3, the full variable domain is EADIYQTPRYLVIGTGKKITLECSQTMGHDKMYWYQQDPGMELHLIHYSYGVNSTEKGDLSSESTVSRIRTEHFPLTLESARPSHTSQYLCASSEFGLAGFRFFGPGTRLTVL.

The table lists this clone with a count of one. The rearrangement joins TRBV10-2 to TRBJ2-7; 9 bases are shared with TRBD2. Germline assignment: CDR1 WSHSY and CDR2 SAAADI. The CDR3 totals 15 residues. J gave up 4 bases and V 7 bases, and 11 bases lay outside the gene matches. CDR3 in amino acids: CASIYRLAATYEQYF. Written as DNA, the CDR3 is TGCGCCAGCATATACAGACTAGCGGCTACATACGAGCAGTACTTC.

The V and J genes are TRBV9 and TRBJ2-3; TRBD2 matches at 11 bases. CDR1 is SGDLS, CDR2 YYNGEE, per germline. The CDR3 covers 19 residues. Trimming at V came to 4 bases and at J to 2 bases, leaving 15 bases not matched to a gene. CDR3 residues: CASSLYPGLAEISTDTQYF. CDR3 DNA sequence: TGTGCCAGCAGCTTATATCCGGGACTAGCGGAGATTTCCACAGATACGCAGTATTTT.

This clone was seen just once. This chain links TRBV30 with TRBJ2-7; D uncertain. Germline assignment: CDR1 GTSNPN and CDR2 SVGIG (reference sequence). Trimming removed 3 bases from V and 2 bases from J, with 11 bases in between. CDR3 length: 13 amino acids. The CDR3: CAWSSYTTYEQYF. The CDR3, as DNA: TGTGCCTGGAGCTCTTATACTACCTACGAGCAGTACTTC.

The chain links TRBV7-9 to TRBJ2-1, with 11 positions matching TRBD2. V was clipped by 0 bases and J by 4 bases; unmatched bases: 5. The CDR3 runs to 17 residues. Germline CDR1 is SEHNR and CDR2 is FQNEAQ (reference sequence). As DNA, the CDR3 is TGTGCCAGCAGCTTAGCGGGACTAGCGGACCGGTACAATGAGCAGTTCTTC. This translates into CASSLAGLADRYNEQFF.

CDR3: CASSLPTGGEKLFF. CDR3 sequence (DNA): TGTGCCAGCAGTTTACCAACAGGGGGTGAAAAACTGTTTTTT. The V and J genes are TRBV28 and TRBJ1-4, with 8 bases identical to TRBD1. CDR1 is MDHEN and CDR2 is SYDVKM in the germline V gene. The CDR3 loop spans 14 amino acids. J gave up 7 bases and V 2 bases, and 3 bases lay outside the gene matches.

This sequence joins TRBV5-1 and TRBJ2-5; D may be TRBD1 (6 bases). The germline V gene has CDR1 SGHRS and CDR2 YFSETQ. The ends were cut back, 3 bases at V and 4 bases at J, with 13 bases in the middle. The CDR3 runs 14 residues. DNA for the CDR3: TGCGCCAGCAGCTCCCAGGGGAGCGGAGAGACCCAGTACTTC. It is translated as CASSSQGSGETQYF.

The chain uses TRBV27 and TRBJ2-3, with D unresolved. This CDR3 comprises 11 residues. Germline CDR1 is MNHEY and CDR2 is SMNVEV (reference sequence). V was cut by 9 bases and J by 5 bases, with 9 bases left in between. The CDR3 sequence: CASGMRDTQYF. Written as DNA, the CDR3 is TGTGCCAGTGGTATGCGAGATACGCAGTATTTT.

The CDR3 region is CAWNFQFEEKLFF. The CDR3 nucleotides read TGTGCCTGGAATTTTCAATTCGAGGAAAAACTGTTTTTT. The chain employs TRBV30 and TRBJ1-4; no clear D. The CDR3 runs 13 residues. V dropped 4 bases and J dropped 8 bases, with 14 bases sitting between them. CDR1 and CDR2 from the germline V gene are GTSNPN and SVGIG (reference sequence).

The rearrangement joins TRBV5-4 to TRBJ2-3; D is undetermined. V shed 0 bases and J shed 2 bases, with 7 bases lying between them. CDR1 SGHNT and CDR2 YYREEE come from the germline V gene (reference sequence). The CDR3 length is 14 residues. The CDR3 DNA sequence: TGTGCCAGCAGCTTGGACAGACCCACAGATACGCAGTATTTT. The encoded protein is CASSLDRPTDTQYF.

V gene TRBV6-1 combines with J gene TRBJ2-5, with 11 bases identical to TRBD2. V lost 7 bases and J lost 0; bases outside the gene matches: 1. Looked up from germline, CDR1 is MNHNS and CDR2 is SASEGT. The CDR3 runs to 14 residues. In DNA form, the CDR3 reads TGTGCCAGCAAGACTAGCGGGGACCAAGAGACCCAGTACTTC. Translation: CASKTSGDQETQYF.

The V and J genes are TRBV18 and TRBJ2-1; D might be TRBD2 (5 bases). Trimming took off 0 bases at V and 2 bases at J, with 8 bases between the two ends. This CDR3 spans 15 amino acids. From germline, CDR1 is KGHSH and CDR2 LQKENI. The CDR3 here is CASSPPRRTYNEQFF. The CDR3 DNA is TGTGCCAGCTCACCACCGCGGAGGACCTACAATGAGCAGTTCTTC.

The chain's CDR3 is CASSTVRTSGRGGTDTQYF. CDR3 bases: TGTGCCAGCAGCACCGTTCGGACTAGCGGGAGAGGGGGCACAGATACGCAGTATTTT. The chain recombines TRBV13 with TRBJ2-3, with 13 bases aligning to TRBD2. Germline trimming cut 5 bases from V and 1 base from J; bases unmatched to any gene: 12. Germline V lookup: CDR1 PRHDT, CDR2 FYEKMQ (reference sequence). CDR3 size: 19 residues.

The chain couples TRBV21-1 to TRBJ2-7; the table names TRBD1, a call not compared with the DNA. TRBV21-1 is described as a pseudogene. CDR3 length equals 13 residues. CDR3 nucleotide sequence: TGTGCCAATCTCCGGGACAGGGCCTACGAGCAGTACTTC. Its translation: CANLRDRAYEQYF.

The gene calls are TRBV2 and TRBJ1-2; perhaps TRBD1 as D (5 bases). V was shortened by 5 bases and J by 1 base, with 14 bases between the two germline ends. CDR1 SNHLY and CDR2 FYNNEI come from the germline V gene. The CDR3 runs 15 residues. The CDR3 sequence is CASSSDLDINYGYTF. In DNA form, the CDR3 reads TGTGCCAGCAGTAGTGACCTGGACATTAACTATGGCTACACCTTC.